This T cell receptor (beta chain) appears in the sequencing data of a study of blood T cell repertoires in COVID-19. Original processing notes: Nucleated cell counts were estimated from reference gene primer amplification. Generated by immunoSEQ multiplex PCR, the TCRdb table keeps only in-frame clones and is missing some. D and trimming come from the DNA, and the V and J calls and clone size come from that table. This sample has about 280,000 clones; approximately 86% occur once, and the top ten carry 2% to 2.5%. The CDR3 consists of 15 residues. Germline-derived CDR1 and CDR2 are LNHDA and SQIVND (reference sequence). V shed 5 bases and J shed 7 bases, with 20 bases lying between them.

Sequencing was done on a sample of peripheral blood. The rearrangement uses TRBV19 and TRBJ1-2; tentative D call: TRBD1 (6 bases). The sequence derives from a woman aged 45 to 65 who had recovered from COVID-19. CDR3 coding DNA: TGTGCCAGTAGTTCAGCCCCAGGGGTTCTTGGTGGCTACACCTTC. It encodes CASSSAPGVLGGYTF.